This paragraph reports one TCR beta chain. This sample stems from a study of cytomegalovirus exposure and HLA in healthy donors. PCR amplification relied on 60 Vbeta primers (plus 13 Jbeta primers). Clones were sequenced by immunoSEQ multiplex PCR, and TCRdb holds only the in-frame ones, with some missing. The sample has approximately 100,000 clones, roughly four fifths seen once. This CDR3 has 15 amino acids. Germline CDR1 MNHNS, CDR2 SASEGT. V was shortened by 3 bases and J by 8 bases, with 18 bases between the two germline ends. J is TRBJ2-3 and V is TRBV6-1; tentative D call: TRBD1 (5 bases). The clonotype was recovered from a human donor in good health. The sequenced sample consisted of PBMCs. The CDR3 spells CASSDGQGVQGTQYF. In DNA form, the CDR3 reads TGTGCCAGCAGTGATGGTCAGGGTGTTCAGGGTACGCAGTATTTT.